A selection of T cell receptor beta chains follows, all from one sample in a study of T cells in Graves' hyperthyroidism and ophthalmopathy. Via MiXCR, TCRdb re-called the multiplex PCR reads, giving one row per CDR3 protein. Found here are about 290,000 distinct CDR3 sequences, 12% to 15% of them singletons; the top ten hold 30% to 35%. Material for sequencing was blood. The receptors derive from a woman aged 45-59 years with Graves' hyperthyroidism that later progressed to Graves' ophthalmopathy. Both conserved end residues are part of each CDR3. The D gene is left open where the match is weak. Only part of the rows carry a size: once, few, many, or a class if the clone is expanded.

J gene: TRBJ2-3
V gene: TRBV28
clone size: many
D gene: TRBD2
CDR3 DNA: TGTGCCAGTCTCTCACCGGGACTAGCGGGAGGATCTACTAGCACAGATACGCAGTATTTT
CDR3 protein: CASLSPGLAGGSTSTDTQYF

J gene: TRBJ2-7
V gene: TRBV20-1
clone size: many
D gene: .
CDR3 DNA: TGCAGTGCTACCAGACCACGGGGTGTATACGAGCAGTACTTC
CDR3 protein: CSATRPRGVYEQYF

J gene: TRBJ1-1
V gene: TRBV7-9
clone size: many
D gene: TRBD1
CDR3 DNA: TGTGCCAGCAGCCTAGGGACAGCTACTGAAGCTTTCTTT
CDR3 protein: CASSLGTATEAFF

J gene: TRBJ2-1
V gene: TRBV7-7
clone size: many
D gene: TRBD2
CDR3 DNA: TGTGCTAGCAGCCCCCGCCCGGGACTAGCATTCAATGAGCAGTTCTTC
CDR3 protein: CASSPRPGLAFNEQFF

J gene: TRBJ1-2
V gene: TRBV30
clone size: .
D gene: TRBD1
CDR3 DNA: TGTGCCTGGAGTATCACAGGGGGCGATAGCTACACCTTC
CDR3 protein: CAWSITGGDSYTF

J gene: TRBJ2-6
V gene: TRBV20-1
clone size: many
D gene: .
CDR3 DNA: TGCAGTGCTCCATCAATTGGGGCCAACGTCCTGACTTTC
CDR3 protein: CSAPSIGANVLTF

J gene: TRBJ2-1
V gene: TRBV27
clone size: many
D gene: .
CDR3 DNA: TGTGCCAGCACTCCTAGGGTGGGCACGAACTACAATGAGCAGTTCTTC
CDR3 protein: CASTPRVGTNYNEQFF

J gene: TRBJ2-6
V gene: TRBV5-5
clone size: many
D gene: .
CDR3 DNA: TGTGCCAGCAGCGTGCCCACGGGGGCCAACGTCCTGACTTTC
CDR3 protein: CASSVPTGANVLTF

J gene: TRBJ2-5
V gene: TRBV7-9
clone size: .
D gene: TRBD2
CDR3 DNA: TGTGCCAGCAGCGAAGCGGGGGGGCGGGAGACCCAGTACTTC
CDR3 protein: CASSEAGGRETQYF

J gene: TRBJ1-1
V gene: TRBV29-1
clone size: few
D gene: .
CDR3 DNA: TGCAGCGTTGGGACATACACTGAAGCTTTCTTT
CDR3 protein: CSVGTYTEAFF

J gene: TRBJ1-2
V gene: TRBV20-1
clone size: many
D gene: .
CDR3 DNA: TGCAGTGCTGTAGAGGGGGGTTATGGCTACACCTTC
CDR3 protein: CSAVEGGYGYTF

J gene: TRBJ2-1
V gene: TRBV20-1
clone size: .
D gene: TRBD2
CDR3 DNA: TGCAGTGCTTATTTAGCGGGAGGAAACTACAATGAGCAGTTCTTC
CDR3 protein: CSAYLAGGNYNEQFF

J gene: TRBJ2-5
V gene: TRBV12-3/TRBV12-4
clone size: .
D gene: .
CDR3 DNA: TGTGCCAGCAGACCTAACCAAGAGACCCAGTACTTC
CDR3 protein: CASRPNQETQYF

J gene: TRBJ1-2
V gene: TRBV3-1
clone size: many
D gene: .
CDR3 DNA: TGTGCCAGCAGCCAAGATGGTGGGAACTATGGCTACACCTTC
CDR3 protein: CASSQDGGNYGYTF

J gene: TRBJ2-1
V gene: TRBV6-1
clone size: .
D gene: .
CDR3 DNA: TGTGCCAGCATCGGGAGAGCGTCCTACAATGAGCAGTTCTTC
CDR3 protein: CASIGRASYNEQFF

J gene: TRBJ2-3
V gene: TRBV20-1
clone size: .
D gene: .
CDR3 DNA: TGCAGTGCTAGAGTTCCTAACACAGGTACGCAGTATTTT
CDR3 protein: CSARVPNTGTQYF

J gene: TRBJ2-3
V gene: TRBV9
clone size: once
D gene: TRBD2
CDR3 DNA: TGTGCCAGCAGCGTCCTAGGACTAGACGTATCCACAGATACGCAGTATTTT
CDR3 protein: CASSVLGLDVSTDTQYF

J gene: TRBJ2-1
V gene: TRBV28
clone size: few
D gene: TRBD1
CDR3 DNA: TGTGCCAGCAGTTCAGGACAGGGCAATGAGCAGTTCTTC
CDR3 protein: CASSSGQGNEQFF

J gene: TRBJ2-1
V gene: TRBV28
clone size: many
D gene: .
CDR3 DNA: TGTGCCAGCAGTCCCGGTGGGGGCCGCTCCTACAATGAGCAGTTCTTC
CDR3 protein: CASSPGGGRSYNEQFF

J gene: TRBJ2-2
V gene: TRBV28
clone size: .
D gene: TRBD2
CDR3 DNA: TGTGCCAGCAGTTTATACCCGTGGGGGGGCGGGGAGCTGTTTTTT
CDR3 protein: CASSLYPWGGGELFF

J gene: TRBJ1-6
V gene: TRBV19
clone size: few
D gene: .
CDR3 DNA: TGTGCCAGTAGTATAAGCGGCTTGGGGGCTTCACCCCTCCACTTT
CDR3 protein: CASSISGLGASPLHF

J gene: TRBJ2-3
V gene: TRBV18
clone size: many
D gene: .
CDR3 DNA: TGTGCCAGCTCACTTCAGTTCACAGATACGCAGTATTTT
CDR3 protein: CASSLQFTDTQYF

J gene: TRBJ2-2
V gene: TRBV10-1
clone size: .
D gene: .
CDR3 DNA: TGCGCCAGCAGCCTTTGGAGCCACGGGAACACCGGGGAGCTGTTTTTT
CDR3 protein: CASSLWSHGNTGELFF

J gene: TRBJ2-3
V gene: TRBV5-1
clone size: .
D gene: .
CDR3 DNA: TGCGCCAGCAGCTCGGAGCCTCCCACAGATACGCAGTATTTT
CDR3 protein: CASSSEPPTDTQYF

J gene: TRBJ1-1
V gene: TRBV19
clone size: many
D gene: .
CDR3 DNA: TGTGCCAGTAGTCTTATAATGAGGGACGGGTTCAACACTGAAGCTTTCTTT
CDR3 protein: CASSLIMRDGFNTEAFF